This is a list of T cell receptor beta chains from one sample in a study of T cells expressing NK-cell markers. One entry per CDR3 protein, without DNA, is what TCRdb gives after re-calling the 5' RACE reads. This sample's table reports about half a million distinct CDR3 sequences. The sample was blood T cells: a sorted CD56 or NKG2C T cell subset, CD4+ or CD8+ T cells, or bulk PBMC T cells (not recorded which). The receptors shown here come from a woman aged 50 to 60 in good health. Each CDR3 is given with its conserved first and last residue.

>TRBJ2-3|TRBV5-1
CASSLELHDTQYF
>TRBJ2-3|TRBV7-6
CASSPPGLASDTQYF
>TRBJ2-1|TRBV5-1
CASSLDSLSYNEQFF
>TRBJ2-1|TRBV20-1
CSARVTGTSQPIQFF
>TRBJ1-1|TRBV4-1
CASSLGTGFEAFF
>TRBJ2-1|TRBV30
CAWSVRANNEQFF
>TRBJ2-4|TRBV9
CASSEEVIGRLGNIQYF
>TRBJ1-2|TRBV29-1
CSSILPGGVGEGYTF
>TRBJ2-1|TRBV5-1
CASSLVAGGAEQFF
>TRBJ2-1|TRBV20-1
CSVQTRFNEQFF
>TRBJ2-7|TRBV4-1
CASSSPGKGAYEQYF
>TRBJ1-1|TRBV30
CAWKGQNTEAFF
>TRBJ2-4|TRBV4-1
CASKGLAKNIQYF
>TRBJ2-1|TRBV9
CASSVAHTKGNEQFF
>TRBJ2-7|TRBV6-5
CASKNGGGVYEQYF
>TRBJ1-1|TRBV15
CATSTRSWENTEAFF
>TRBJ2-2|TRBV27
CASSLFPGELFF
>TRBJ2-3|TRBV19
CASSSGAQVTQYF
>TRBJ2-3|TRBV7-2
CASSKGPKIGADTQYF
>TRBJ1-5|TRBV20-1
CSASPQGASNQPQHF
>TRBJ1-5|TRBV7-6
CASSPKGGFNQPQHF
>TRBJ2-4|TRBV5-1
CASSFGTFETRLAKNIQYF
>TRBJ1-5|TRBV12-3/TRBV12-4
CASVRGSNQPQHF
>TRBJ1-6|TRBV7-9
CASSPGPFDSPLHF
>TRBJ2-3|TRBV10-3
CAINKGAGVPSQYF
>TRBJ2-7|TRBV2
CASTGGGLAHF
>TRBJ2-1|TRBV6-1
CASSFGTSGTSEQFF
>TRBJ2-2|TRBV5-5
CASSIAGVPGELFF
>TRBJ2-1|TRBV24-1
CATSVNGGSSYNEQFF
>TRBJ1-5|TRBV20-1
CSARGTVGQGQPQHF
>TRBJ2-1|TRBV7-9
CASSKQGVLSNLHNEQFF
>TRBJ2-1|TRBV2
CASRGSGTSGPMINEQFF
>TRBJ2-7|TRBV20-1
CSFRSGPYEQYF
>TRBJ2-3|TRBV5-1
CASSHSRAQSTDTQYF
>TRBJ2-7|TRBV25-1
CASSDTLAGFYEQYF
>TRBJ1-3|TRBV7-9
CASSLGRPNRPGNTIYF
>TRBJ1-1|TRBV29-1
CSVPTGRSEAFF
>TRBJ1-1|TRBV27
CASREDRGENTEAFF
>TRBJ1-1|TRBV29-1
CSCHGQVNTEAFF
>TRBJ2-1|TRBV6-2/TRBV6-3
CASTRLAGAAEQFF
>TRBJ2-2|TRBV5-1
CASSLAPPGRANTGELFF
>TRBJ1-2|TRBV4-1
CASSTQLHYGYTF
>TRBJ1-2|TRBV12-3/TRBV12-4
CASSLEKGYTF
>TRBJ2-3|TRBV20-1
CSATVGRGRDTQYF
>TRBJ1-1|TRBV5-1
CASSVQGGNTEAFF
>TRBJ2-1|TRBV4-1
CASSQAGTQYNEQFF
>TRBJ2-2|TRBV5-1
CASSSGAPFTGELFF
>TRBJ2-3|TRBV5-1
CASRYNRGGSPSTDTQYF
>TRBJ2-4|TRBV20-1
CSASDRGRVDIQYF
>TRBJ2-1|TRBV12-3/TRBV12-4
CASRPPGTSGRNEQFF
>TRBJ2-5|TRBV20-1
CSARVTLGLAGVEETQYF
>TRBJ2-2|TRBV25-1
CASRQGGELFF
>TRBJ2-3|TRBV5-1
CASSLGLRGLAGGGTDTQYF
>TRBJ2-3|TRBV9
CASSVFTGADTQYF
>TRBJ1-1|TRBV5-1
CASSVYRVSTEAFF
>TRBJ1-2|TRBV20-1
CSAPTGDGYTF
>TRBJ2-7|TRBV11-2
CASSLLAGGGYEQYF
>TRBJ1-4|TRBV20-1
CSARDFRTPATNEKLFF
>TRBJ2-1|TRBV20-1
CSARHSGHSYNEQFF